These T cell receptor beta chains were read from a single sample in a study of shared clonotypes between healthy human individuals. Repertoires were generated with immunoSEQ multiplex PCR, while TCRdb's copy carries only in-frame clones and drops some. Here the sample spans about half a million clones, about 74% being singletons. Sequencing input: PBMCs. These receptors all come from a woman in her 40s in good health. Some clones in this sample may be carry-over from other donors' samples. Each CDR3 is given without its conserved first and last residue. Fields, in order: V gene, D gene, J gene, CDR3 protein. The D gene is left open where the match is weak.

TRBV10-3	.	TRBJ2-3	AISAISEFADTQY
TRBV9	.	TRBJ2-2	ASSVAPAGNTGELF
TRBV30	.	TRBJ2-1	AWSPGLNNEQF
TRBV30	.	TRBJ2-6	AWSSVRTSGANVLT
TRBV30	TRBD1	TRBJ1-6	AWTAGTGGAYNSPLH
TRBV7-9	TRBD1	TRBJ1-2	ASSLMDRGYT
TRBV5-6	.	TRBJ2-5	ASSFFRGQETQY
TRBV4-1	TRBD1	TRBJ2-1	ASSGDRMYNEQF
TRBV6-5	.	TRBJ1-2	ASSYLSRGINYGYT
TRBV5-6	TRBD1	TRBJ2-2	ASTFPTGTGGTGELF
TRBV27	.	TRBJ2-1	ASSLGGEVVNEQF
TRBV5-1	.	TRBJ1-1	ASSLVWGPNTEAF
TRBV19	.	TRBJ1-5	ASSTVSNQPQH
TRBV15	.	TRBJ2-1	ATSRDRLGSGDEQF
TRBV7-3	TRBD1	TRBJ2-1	ASSLKGDSYNEQF
TRBV27	.	TRBJ1-5	ASSPPGPNQPQH
TRBV9	TRBD1	TRBJ2-1	ASSSRQGAIDEQF
TRBV20-1	TRBD2	TRBJ2-5	SSGSGETQY
TRBV5-1	.	.	ASSLNYEQY
TRBV6-5	.	TRBJ2-3	ASTQGRPTDTQY
TRBV6-1	.	TRBJ2-5	ASIRAFSETQY
TRBV27	TRBD2	TRBJ2-1	ASSLPIAGGGVNEQF
TRBV6-4	.	TRBJ2-2	ASSPEFANTGELF
TRBV6-5	TRBD2	TRBJ2-7	ASSYSGRGSFYEQY
TRBV25-1	.	TRBJ1-1	ASSGFRTTNTEAF
TRBV19	.	TRBJ1-1	ASSQGGHNTEAF
TRBV6-5	.	TRBJ2-2	ASSLGSRTGELF
TRBV11-2	.	TRBJ2-1	ASSSLTRFSYNEQF
TRBV15	.	TRBJ2-1	ATSRPSGEQF
TRBV7-3	TRBD1	TRBJ2-5	ASSRNRQGTGETQY
TRBV7-3	TRBD2	TRBJ2-3	ASSLNGGRVADTQY
TRBV5-1	.	TRBJ2-3	ASSFEGRASTDTQY
TRBV7-2	.	TRBJ2-3	ATRRVGAGLSPDTQY
TRBV6-4	.	TRBJ2-3	ASSDGSSTDTQY
TRBV5-1	.	TRBJ2-5	ASSLEGGETQY
TRBV29-1	.	TRBJ2-5	SVVLPGREAQY
TRBV18	.	TRBJ1-4	ASSPTGASEKLF
TRBV9	.	TRBJ1-2	ASSHGRYSGYT
TRBV10-2	.	TRBJ2-1	ASSDLLLVTEQF
TRBV28	.	TRBJ1-1	ASRRQVMNTEAF
TRBV27	.	TRBJ2-1	ASSFIRERDEQF
TRBV2	.	TRBJ2-2	ASSDLGSTGELF
TRBV2	.	TRBJ1-2	ASSDLTDYGYT